These 22 T cell receptor beta chains share one sample of origin, sequenced in a study of blood T cell repertoires in COVID-19. Clones were read by immunoSEQ multiplex PCR, and TCRdb kept only the in-frame ones, dropping some. Seen here are around 180,000 clones, 84% observed once, and the top ten hold around 12%. The sequenced material came from PBMCs or T cells enriched from blood (not recorded which). Every receptor here comes from a man aged 50 to 60 who had recovered from COVID-19.

As concerns this clone: Other DNA sequences from this sample encode an identical CDR3 as well. This chain joins TRBV24-1 and TRBJ1-1, with 10 bases matching TRBD1. The V gene's germline CDR1 is KGHDR and CDR2 SFDVKD. Germline trimming cut 9 bases from V and 1 base from J; bases unmatched to any gene: 1. CDR3 length: 13 residues. The CDR3 nucleotides read TGTGCCACCCGACAGGGGGCGAACACTGAAGCTTTCTTT. It translates to CATRQGANTEAFF.

The V and J genes are TRBV18 and TRBJ1-1; the D gene is possibly TRBD1 (6 bases). V lost 4 bases and J lost 0, with 9 bases in between. The CDR3 extends over 14 amino acids. Germline V gives CDR1 KGHSH, CDR2 LQKENI. The CDR3 DNA reads as TGTGCCAGCTCACGACAGGACATGAACACTGAAGCTTTCTTT. Residues: CASSRQDMNTEAFF.

A note on this clone: The junction shows a germline mismatch at one end, possibly a read error. The chain couples TRBV5-8 to TRBJ2-2; possible D gene TRBD1, 6 bases. Germline V lookup: CDR1 SGHTS, CDR2 YDEGEE. This CDR3 region has 15 residues. CDR3 sequence reads: CASSIQGYVTGKLFF. Here the CDR3 DNA reads TGTGCCAGCAGCATACAGGGTTACGTTACCGGGAAGCTGTTTTTT. Variable domain in full (rest from reference TRBV5-8 and TRBJ2-2): EAGVTQSPTHLIKTRGQQATLRCSPISGHTSVYWYQQALGLGLQFLLWYDEGEERNRGNFPPRFSGRQFPNYSSELNVNALELEDSALYLCASSIQGYVTGKLFFGEGSRLTVL.

The rearrangement uses TRBV9 and TRBJ2-1; 9 bases agree with TRBD2. Germline CDR1 reads SGDLS; CDR2 reads YYNGEE. Trimming took 0 bases from V and 7 from J; bases not matched to a gene: 8. There are 16 residues in the CDR3. The CDR3 here is CASSVGGGGVSNEQFF. CDR3 bases: TGTGCCAGCAGCGTAGGTGGCGGGGGGGTTAGTAATGAGCAGTTCTTC.

The chain employs TRBV12-3 or TRBV12-4 and TRBJ1-3; D unresolved. Trimming shortened V by 6 bases and J by 4 bases, and 10 bases separated the two germline ends. This CDR3 spans 13 amino acids. The CDR3 coding sequence is TGTGCCAGCAGACCAGGTTGGGGAAACACCATATATTTT. This gives the protein CASRPGWGNTIYF.

The chain couples TRBV19 to TRBJ2-7; no definite D call. The length of the CDR3 is 14 residues. CDR1 and CDR2 from the germline V gene are LNHDA and SQIVND (reference sequence). V was cut by 1 base and J by 6 bases, with 13 bases left in between. The CDR3 is CASSIGPVQSEQYF. The CDR3, as DNA: TGTGCCAGTAGTATAGGTCCCGTTCAGTCCGAGCAGTACTTC.

The chain joins TRBV11-1 to TRBJ1-1; perhaps TRBD1 as D (6 bases). Germline CDR1 SGHAT, CDR2 FQDESV (reference sequence). The CDR3 spans 15 residues. Trimming removed 5 bases from V and 0 bases from J, with 13 bases in between. This CDR3 is CASSPQRTVNTEAFF. As DNA, the CDR3 is TGTGCCAGCAGCCCCCAGAGGACAGTGAACACTGAAGCTTTCTTT.

The rearrangement uses TRBV2 and TRBJ2-1; 9 nucleotides align to TRBD2. Unmatched junction bases numbered 6, after V lost 7 bases and J lost 2 bases. Germline CDR1 reads SNHLY; CDR2 reads FYNNEI. The CDR3 loop spans 15 amino acids. The chain's CDR3 is CASNYGTSTYNEQFF. DNA for the CDR3: TGTGCCAGCAATTACGGGACTAGCACCTACAATGAGCAGTTCTTC.

This clone was counted only a few times. This chain joins TRBV30 and TRBJ1-2; weak D call: TRBD1 (6 bases). The length of the CDR3 is 11 residues. V was clipped by 0 bases and J by 10 bases, with 9 bases between them. Germline CDR1 and CDR2: GTSNPN and SVGIG (reference sequence). The CDR3 sequence: CAWSVPGAYTF. DNA of the CDR3: TGTGCCTGGAGTGTACCAGGGGCCTACACCTTC.

The V gene is TRBV10-2, the J gene TRBJ1-1; D call uncertain. Germline V lookup: CDR1 WSHSY, CDR2 SAAADI. The CDR3 is made up of 13 amino acids. V dropped 3 bases and J dropped 1 base, with 6 bases sitting between them. The CDR3 DNA reads as TGCGCCAGCAGTGACGGGTGGAACACTGAAGCTTTCTTT. It is translated as CASSDGWNTEAFF.

The rearrangement joins TRBV29-1 to TRBJ2-1; TRBD1 matches 7 bases. V was clipped by 6 bases and J by 5 bases; unmatched bases: 13. The CDR3 length is 15 residues. Germline V gene lookup returns CDR1 SQVTM and CDR2 ANQGSEA. The CDR3 loop is CSVPTGTAADNEQFF. The CDR3 DNA reads TGCAGCGTGCCCACCGGGACAGCCGCCGACAATGAGCAGTTCTTC.

This clone was seen once. The chain couples TRBV4-1 to TRBJ1-5; the match to TRBD1 covers 9 bases. The V gene end was trimmed by 4 bases and the J gene end by 6 bases; junction bases not matched to a gene: 4. The CDR3 runs 14 residues. The germline CDR1 and CDR2 sequences are MGHRA and YSYEKL. DNA for the CDR3: TGCGCCAGCAGCCCGGGACAGGGAAGTCAGCCCCAGCATTTT. As protein: CASSPGQGSQPQHF.

This clone was observed a single time. The V call is TRBV28, the J call TRBJ1-1, with a possible D match to TRBD1 (5 bases). V lost 2 bases and J lost 4, with 20 bases in between. The CDR3 sequence is 17 residues long. The germline V gene has CDR1 MDHEN and CDR2 SYDVKM. The CDR3 coding sequence is TGTGCCAGCAGTTTACCGGGCCTCAGGGCCCTGAGCACTGAAGCTTTCTTT. It encodes CASSLPGLRALSTEAFF.

The rearrangement links TRBV4-1 to TRBJ1-2; no reliable D call. The germline V gene encodes CDR1 MGHRA and CDR2 YSYEKL. Trimming removed 0 bases at V and 2 bases at J, with 10 bases between. This CDR3 region has 15 residues. CDR3 protein: CASSQDYPLNYGYTF. In DNA, the CDR3 is TGCGCCAGCAGCCAAGATTATCCGTTAAACTATGGCTACACCTTC.

This chain's CDR3 is CASIGGPGSPLHF. The CDR3 region has the DNA TGTGCCTCCATAGGAGGCCCGGGGTCACCCCTCCACTTT. The chain carries TRBV30 and TRBJ1-6; D not resolved. Trimming left V 7 bases short and J 10 bases short, with 17 bases between. Germline V CDR1 and CDR2: GTSNPN, SVGIG (reference sequence). This CDR3 spans 13 amino acids.

The V call is TRBV4-2, the J call TRBJ1-5; 9 nucleotides align to TRBD1. V was clipped by 1 base and J by 3 bases; unmatched bases: 10. The CDR3 has 18 residues. The germline V gene encodes CDR1 LGHNA and CDR2 YNFKEQ. The CDR3 sequence: CASSQGLGRDRANQPQHF. The CDR3 DNA reads TGTGCCAGCAGCCAAGGACTAGGACGGGACAGGGCCAATCAGCCCCAGCATTTT.

The CDR3 region has the DNA TGTGCCAGCTCACCATCCGGACAGGGAAGTATGATTTCACCCCTCCACTTT. As protein: CASSPSGQGSMISPLHF. The J gene is TRBJ1-6, the V gene TRBV18; 8 bases are a match to TRBD1. The V segment lost 2 bases and the J segment 9 bases; nucleotides outside the gene matches: 12. In germline, CDR1 is KGHSH, CDR2 LQKENI. CDR3 length equals 17 residues.

V gene TRBV10-3 combines with J gene TRBJ2-1, with TRBD2 identical over 12 bases. Germline V gives CDR1 ENHRY, CDR2 SYGVKD. The CDR3 is made up of 14 amino acids. The V segment lost 7 bases and the J segment 9 bases; nucleotides outside the gene matches: 7. Written as DNA, the CDR3 is TGTGCCATCACGTCTAGCGGGGGGGCCGGTGAGCAGTTCTTC. Residues: CAITSSGGAGEQFF.

V usage is TRBV3-1 (or the pseudogene TRBV3-2) and J usage is TRBJ2-3; no clear D gene. This CDR3 has 14 amino acids. The germline V gene encodes CDR1 LGHDT and CDR2 YNNKEL (reference sequence). V dropped 3 bases and J dropped 0 bases, with 7 bases sitting between them. The CDR3 spells CASSQTISTDTQYF. The CDR3 DNA follows: TGTGCCAGCAGCCAGACAATTAGCACAGATACGCAGTATTTT.

The chain employs TRBV19 and TRBJ1-4, with D perhaps matching TRBD1 (5 bases). The CDR3 consists of 15 residues. CDR1 and CDR2 (germline): LNHDA, SQIVND (reference sequence). V was trimmed by 5 bases and J by 7 bases, leaving 17 bases between them. The CDR3 DNA is TGTGCCAGTAGTCCCGGCGGGGCCCAAGGTGAAAAACTGTTTTTT. Encoded protein: CASSPGGAQGEKLFF.

The chain recombines TRBV5-4 with TRBJ2-4, with 9 bases lining up with TRBD1. V trimming: 4 bases; J trimming: 5 bases; junction bases outside the gene matches: 1. This CDR3 is 13 amino acids long. The germline V gene has CDR1 SGHNT and CDR2 YYREEE (reference sequence). The CDR3 protein is CASSGTGQNIQYF. CDR3 sequence (DNA): TGTGCCAGCAGCGGGACAGGGCAAAACATTCAGTACTTC.

J is TRBJ2-7 and V is TRBV19, with 7 positions matching TRBD1. J gave up 3 bases and V 4 bases, and 9 bases lay outside the gene matches. CDR3 length equals 15 residues. CDR1 and CDR2 (germline): LNHDA, SQIVND (reference sequence). The CDR3 sequence is CASSRRGQTFYEQYF. The CDR3 DNA reads as TGTGCCAGTAGTAGACGGGGACAGACATTCTACGAGCAGTACTTC.